The 7 T cell receptor beta chains given below trace back to one sample, sequenced in a study of neoadjuvant nivolumab and ipilimumab in lung cancer (dated by TCRdb to the early 2020s). Libraries were constructed by the immunoSEQ multiplex PCR assay. The immuneACCESS repertoire file appears here via TCRdb, limited to in-frame rearrangements. These files lack a portion of the clones; in checked studies, under half of the deficit traces to unresolved V genes, and the cause of the others is not known. The sample data list 40,000 to 60,000 clones, and approximately 90% of these were observed just once. Jointly, the top ten make up roughly 3.7% of the sample. The sample's time point label is to be understood as: pretherapy, before neoadjuvant immune checkpoint inhibitors. The specimen comprised blood, sampled before neoadjuvant nivolumab, alone or with ipilimumab. The origin of the receptors is an adult with non-small cell lung cancer. Some clones in this sample may be carry-over from other donors' samples.

The gene calls are TRBV7-9 and TRBJ1-1; D is possibly TRBD1 (5 bases). The CDR3 runs to 13 residues. Germline assignment: CDR1 SEHNR and CDR2 FQNEAQ (reference sequence). V lost 5 bases to trimming and J lost 6 bases, with 13 bases between them. The CDR3 bases are TGTGCCAGCAGCACAGGAGGGATATCTGAAGCTTTCTTT. Residues: CASSTGGISEAFF. Variable domain in full (rest from reference TRBV7-9 and TRBJ1-1): DTGVSQNPRHKITKRGQNVTFRCDPISEHNRLYWYRQTLGQGPEFLTYFQNEAQLEKSRLLSDRFSAERPKGSFSTLEIQRTEQGDSAMYLCASSTGGISEAFFGQGTRLTVV.

CDR3 DNA sequence: TGCGCCAGCAGCCAACTACAGGGGGTTGAAGCTTTCTTT. Translated, it gives CASSQLQGVEAFF. This chain joins TRBV4-3 and TRBJ1-1, with TRBD1 identical over 8 bases. V shed 2 bases, J shed 7 bases, and the junction held 3 bases outside the gene matches. The CDR3 consists of 13 residues. Germline V gives CDR1 LGHNA, CDR2 YSLEER.

This clone was recorded only once. Other DNA sequences within the sample encode an identical CDR3. The CDR3 is CAWSRDSGSGNTIYF. The CDR3 DNA is TGTGCCTGGAGTCGGGACTCCGGATCTGGAAACACCATATATTTT. This rearrangement joins TRBV30 to TRBJ1-3; a possible D gene is TRBD1 (5 bases). The CDR3 loop spans 15 amino acids. V was trimmed by 2 bases and J by 1 base, leaving 12 bases between them. Germline V lookup: CDR1 GTSNPN, CDR2 SVGIG (reference sequence). The whole variable domain, filled in from reference TRBV30 and TRBJ1-3, reads SQTIHQWPATLVQPVGSPLSLECTVEGTSNPNLYWYRQAAGRGLQLLFYSVGIGQISSEVPQNLSASRPQDRQFILSSKKLLLSDSGFYLCAWSRDSGSGNTIYFGEGSWLTVV.

The V and J genes are TRBV7-9 and TRBJ2-1; 9 nucleotides align to TRBD2. V lost 1 base, J lost 9 bases, and 16 bases stayed unmatched. CDR3 length: 18 residues. Looked up from germline, CDR1 is SEHNR and CDR2 is FQNEAQ (reference sequence). CDR3 in DNA: TGTGCCAGCAGCTTAGAGGGGCTAGCGGGAAATGGGAGGGGTGAGCAGTTCTTC. Translated, it gives CASSLEGLAGNGRGEQFF.

J is TRBJ1-2 and V is TRBV7-9, with 10 bases aligning to TRBD1. This CDR3 comprises 15 residues. V lost 5 bases and J lost 2; bases outside the gene matches: 5. Per the germline V gene, CDR1 is SEHNR and CDR2 is FQNEAQ (reference sequence). The CDR3 DNA reads TGTGCCAGCAGCAACTCGGACAGGGGGAACTATGGCTACACCTTC. Residues: CASSNSDRGNYGYTF.

The chain employs TRBV6-4 and TRBJ2-5, with D possibly being TRBD1 or TRBD2 (6 bases each). Between the trimmed V and J ends, which lost 3 bases and 1 base, there was a span of 12 bases. Per the germline V gene, CDR1 is MRHNA and CDR2 is SNTAGT. CDR3 length equals 15 residues. The CDR3 DNA reads TGTGCCAGCAGTGAGGGCGGAGGGGGCCAAGAGACCCAGTACTTC. This translates into CASSEGGGGQETQYF.

This sequence joins TRBV6-1 and TRBJ2-7, with D unresolved. The germline gives CDR1 MNHNS, CDR2 SASEGT. Between the trimmed V and J ends, which lost 10 bases and 3 bases, there was a span of 19 bases. The CDR3 has 14 residues. CDR3 region: CATRTLPSYYEQYF. The CDR3, as DNA: TGTGCCACCCGTACCCTACCCTCCTACTACGAGCAGTACTTC.